This T cell receptor beta chain was identified during a study of T cell repertoires in cytomegalovirus infection. Overall study context: Public TCR beta signatures marked donors with CMV infection and the matching HLA.

One entry per CDR3 protein results from TCRdb running MiXCR on the reads. The table has more than 650,000 distinct CDR3 sequences, about a third seen once; the top ten hold around 2.6%. A remark on this clonotype: Its antigen is still unknown.

Germline assignment: CDR1 GTSNPN and CDR2 SVGIG (reference sequence). V was cut by 2 bases and J by 0 bases, with 14 bases left in between. The CDR3 extends over 15 amino acids. Points from the study as a whole: Across the ex vivo response, the dominant clonotypes were HLA-C-restricted CMV-specific TCR beta clonotypes. Summed frequency of shared TCR beta families picked out CMV carriers who also had the relevant HLA.

This sequence originates from a human donor in good health (CMV status not recorded). Some clones in this sample may be carry-over from other donors' samples. The chain has TRBV30 and TRBJ2-7; D gene uncertain. Sequencing was carried out using PBMCs. CDR3 sequence (DNA): TGTGCCTGGAGTCGCGGCATCTCTAGCTCCTACGAGCAGTACTTC. It specifies CAWSRGISSSYEQYF.